This TCR beta chain came from a study of blood T cell repertoires in COVID-19. Looking at the study overall: Sites in the United States, Italy and Spain provided acute and convalescent COVID-19 samples. PBMCs, B-cell-depleted T cells, or T cells provided the cDNA or gDNA that made up the material.

As processed by the authors: Nucleated cell counts were estimated from reference gene primer amplification. Using immunoSEQ multiplex PCR, the repertoire was profiled, and TCRdb retains in-frame clones only, with some absent. V and J calls and clone size are given by that table; D and trimming were obtained from the DNA. This table holds roughly 40,000 clones, approximately 82% found once. The V end lost 1 base, the J end lost 3 bases, and 7 bases lay between the germline ends. Germline values: CDR1 GTSNPN, CDR2 SVGIG (reference sequence). CDR3 length: 13 amino acids. V and J are TRBV30 and TRBJ1-5; a weak D match, TRBD1 (5 bases). The TCR was taken from a woman older than 75 with active or convalescent COVID-19. The sequenced sample was peripheral blood. Written as DNA, the CDR3 is TGTGCCTGGAGTGGACAGAACAATCAGCCCCAGCATTTT. Translation: CAWSGQNNQPQHF. The full variable domain, rest sourced from reference TRBV30 and TRBJ1-5, is SQTIHQWPATLVQPVGSPLSLECTVEGTSNPNLYWYRQAAGRGLQLLFYSVGIGQISSEVPQNLSASRPQDRQFILSSKKLLLSDSGFYLCAWSGQNNQPQHFGDGTRLSIL.